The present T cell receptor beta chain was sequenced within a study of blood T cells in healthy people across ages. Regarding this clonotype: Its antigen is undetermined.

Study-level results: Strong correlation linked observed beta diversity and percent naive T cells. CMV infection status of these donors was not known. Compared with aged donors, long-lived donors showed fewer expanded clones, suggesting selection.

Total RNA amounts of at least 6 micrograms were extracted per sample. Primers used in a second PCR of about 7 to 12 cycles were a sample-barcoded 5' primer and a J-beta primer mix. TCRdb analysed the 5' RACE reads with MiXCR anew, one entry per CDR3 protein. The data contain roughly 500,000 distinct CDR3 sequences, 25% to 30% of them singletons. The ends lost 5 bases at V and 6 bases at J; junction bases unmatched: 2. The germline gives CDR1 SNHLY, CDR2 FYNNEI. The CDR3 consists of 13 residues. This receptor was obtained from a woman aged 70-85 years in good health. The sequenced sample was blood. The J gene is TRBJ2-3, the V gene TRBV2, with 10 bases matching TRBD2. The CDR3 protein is CASSMGLADTQYF. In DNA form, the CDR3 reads TGTGCCAGCAGTATGGGACTAGCGGATACGCAGTATTTT.